This TCR beta chain is drawn from a study of cytomegalovirus exposure and HLA in healthy donors. Study-wide results and caveats: The HLA-A and HLA-B alleles of most subjects were reportedly predicted accurately from TCR beta sequences.

The ends lost 6 bases at V and 4 bases at J; junction bases unmatched: 8. Germline V CDR1 and CDR2: SQVTM, ANQGSEA. This CDR3 region has 13 residues. Points on this clone: Its cognate antigen is unknown.

The PCR made use of 60 Vbeta and 13 Jbeta primers. Generated by immunoSEQ multiplex PCR, the TCRdb table keeps only in-frame clones and is missing some. There are 150,000 to 200,000 clones in the sample; roughly 79% occur only once, and 2% to 2.5% lies in the top ten. The chain recombines TRBV29-1 with TRBJ1-2; TRBD1 matches at 7 bases. The sequenced material came from PBMCs. The TCR sequence derives from a woman aged 25 to 39 in good health and CMV-seropositive. As DNA, the CDR3 is TGCAGCGTGGGGGGACAGAGAACCTATGGCTACACCTTC. Amino acid sequence: CSVGGQRTYGYTF.